This T cell receptor (beta chain) stems from a study of T cells in Graves' hyperthyroidism and ophthalmopathy. General study points: Patients with ophthalmopathy were separated from those with stable hyperthyroidism by a 13 V-J model.

Disease duration was under 3 months in the ophthalmopathy patients, who also had a Clinical Activity Score of at least 3 and a NOSPECS grade of at least 4. Each 10 ml fresh peripheral blood draw supplied the PBMCs. TCR beta CDR3 region amplification was performed from RNA transcripts. An initial round of RT-PCR targeting the TCR CDR3 relied on the HTBI primer set. TCRdb recomputed calls from the multiplex PCR reads with MiXCR, one row per CDR3 protein. Among some 300,000 distinct CDR3 sequences, roughly 19% were seen once, and the ten largest hold 35% to 40%. For this clonotype: Its specificity is not known. One end of the junction varies from germline; a read error may be responsible.

The sequencing sample was made of blood. The source of this sequence is a man in his fifties with Graves' ophthalmopathy.

The DNA for the CDR3 is TGTGCCAGCAGCCTCTTCCGGGGTGGGAACACTGAAGCTTCCTTT. It encodes CASSLFRGGNTEASF. This chain connects TRBV3-1 to TRBJ1-1; D is ambiguous. CDR3 size: 15 residues. Germline V lookup: CDR1 LGHDT, CDR2 YNNKEL (reference sequence). Looking up the rest from reference TRBV3-1 and TRBJ1-1 gives the full variable domain: DTAVSQTPKYLVTQMGNDKSIKCEQNLGHDTMYWYKQDSKKFLKIMFSYNNKELIINETVPNRFSPKSPDKAHLNLHINSLELGDSAVYFCASSLFRGGNTEASFGQGTRLTVV.